The text below deals with one T cell receptor (beta chain). Its antigen remains unknown. This CDR3 contains 15 residues. Trimming stripped 6 bases from V and 3 bases from J, with 17 bases between. The germline gives CDR1 SGHAT, CDR2 FQNNGV. The data are from a study of beta chain features in type 1 diabetes. Overall study context: Comparable age, gender and cell yields were observed in patients relative to healthy donors.

Expressed TCRB transcripts were sequenced because the entire RNA isolate underwent reverse transcription. Sequenced by immunoSEQ multiplex PCR; TCRdb stores in-frame clones only, minus some. The sample has 150,000 to 200,000 clones; roughly 65% are singletons. Study-level points and caveats: People with Type 1 diabetes carried modestly yet significantly shorter TCRB CDR3s in all four CD4+ subsets.

The sequence derives from a man aged 30 to 39 with type 1 diabetes. Sequencing input: naive CD4+ T cells from blood. This chain joins TRBV11-2 and TRBJ1-1; no clear D. The CDR3 sequence is CASSLPAGRDTEAFF. The CDR3 DNA reads as TGTGCCAGCAGTCTCCCGGCTGGGAGGGACACTGAAGCTTTCTTT.